Presented here are 17 T cell receptor beta chains from one specimen sequenced in a study of read filtering for tumor transcriptome and immune sequencing. The library was built from 400 to 500 ng RNA with molecular barcoded adaptors for alpha/delta and beta/gamma chains. MiXCR, run by TCRdb on the reads, gives a single entry per CDR3 protein. The sample includes 50,000 to 65,000 distinct CDR3 sequences, roughly 20% seen only once; the top ten take roughly 11%. The sequencing sample was made of a population of CD138-negative cells sorted from bone marrow. The origin of the receptors is a donor aged 40 or older with multiple myeloma.

This clonotype was detected many times. The chain employs TRBV20-1 and TRBJ2-7; D call uncertain. The germline V and J ends were trimmed by 1 base and 5 bases, with 18 bases remaining between them. Per germline, CDR1 DFQATT and CDR2 SNEGSKA (reference sequence). The CDR3 sequence is 15 residues long. CDR3 sequence (DNA): TGCAGTGCTAGAGGGCCGGTGACCGGTGGAAACGAGCAGTACTTC. Its protein product is CSARGPVTGGNEQYF.

As DNA, the CDR3 is TGCAGCGTTGATGAGCCACCCCATGAGCAGTTCTTC. Encoded protein: CSVDEPPHEQFF. The rearrangement joins TRBV29-1 to TRBJ2-1, with unresolved D. The CDR3 is 12 amino acids. V was shortened by 3 bases and J by 8 bases, with 11 bases between the two germline ends. Germline V gene data show CDR1 as SQVTM and CDR2 as ANQGSEA.

This clonotype has at least ten counts. The chain employs TRBV29-1 and TRBJ2-1; no clear D gene. This CDR3 is 11 amino acids long. The germline gives CDR1 SQVTM, CDR2 ANQGSEA. With 6 bases removed from V and 5 bases from J, the gap between germline ends came to 8 bases. The CDR3 nucleotides are TGCAGCGTAGCAACCAACAATGAGCAGTTCTTC. Translated: CSVATNNEQFF.

As regards this clonotype: A much larger clone lies a single base off, so this may be a read error. Here the CDR3 omits its conserved ending phenylalanine or tryptophan, so a read error is the likely source. The rearrangement links TRBV6-2 or TRBV6-3 to TRBJ2-3; 9 bases align to TRBD2. CDR1 is MNHEY, CDR2 SVGEGT, per germline. Trimming cost V 6 bases and J 2 bases; bases outside gene matches: 6. The CDR3 runs to 15 residues. CDR3 protein: CASSPTSGLTDTQYL. CDR3 DNA: TGTGCCAGCAGCCCTACTAGCGGGCTCACAGATACGCAGTATCTT.

This clonotype occurred many times. The rearrangement uses TRBV3-1 and TRBJ2-2; D is uncertain. V was clipped by 0 bases and J by 7 bases, with 12 bases between them. There are 15 residues in the CDR3. The V gene's germline CDR1 is LGHDT and CDR2 YNNKEL (reference sequence). The chain's CDR3 is CASSQDGVFVGELFF. As DNA, the CDR3 is TGTGCCAGCAGCCAAGATGGGGTGTTCGTCGGGGAGCTGTTTTTT.

This clonotype was detected only a few times. A read error may be the cause here, since a much bigger clone is one base away. The chain combines TRBV28 with TRBJ2-3; 9 bases fit TRBD2. The CDR3 totals 15 residues. Germline V CDR1 and CDR2: MDHEN, SYDVKM. The CDR3: CASSFSGTSTDTRYF. For the CDR3, the DNA is TGTGCCAGCAGTTTCAGTGGGACTAGCACAGATACGCGGTATTTT.

In the case of this clonotype: One base away lies a much larger clone, so this may be a sequencing read error. This chain uses TRBV7-6 with TRBJ2-3, with D tentatively TRBD2 (5 bases). The CDR3 sequence is 17 residues long. In germline, CDR1 is SGHVS, CDR2 FNYEAQ. CDR3 region: CASSFVGAQSSTDTQNF. As DNA, the CDR3 is TGTGCCAGCAGCTTTGTGGGTGCCCAATCTAGCACAGATACGCAGAATTTT. The whole variable domain, remainder taken from reference TRBV7-6 and TRBJ2-3, is GAGVSQSPRYKVTKRGQDVALRCDPISGHVSLYWYRQALGQGPEFLTYFNYEAQQDKSGLPNDRFSAERPEGSISTLTIQRTEQRDSAMYRCASSFVGAQSSTDTQNFGPGTRLTVL.

The chain has TRBV11-1 and TRBJ2-2, with D unresolved. CDR3 length equals 15 residues. The V gene lost 5 bases and the J gene lost 4 bases, with 14 bases spanning the gap. Germline-derived CDR1 and CDR2 are SGHAT and FQDESV (reference sequence). The chain's CDR3 is CASSAFTSFTGELFF. CDR3 nucleotide sequence: TGTGCCAGCAGCGCCTTTACAAGCTTCACCGGGGAGCTGTTTTTT.

This clonotype showed up many times. This chain joins TRBV10-3 and TRBJ2-1; D not resolved. This CDR3 has 14 residues. CDR1 is ENHRY and CDR2 is SYGVKD in the germline V gene. V lost 3 bases to trimming and J lost 4 bases, with 10 bases between them. CDR3 coding DNA: TGTGCCATCAGTGAACCTTCCTTATACAATGAGCAGTTCTTC. Its protein is CAISEPSLYNEQFF.

The sample holds one count of this clonotype. The junction departs from germline at one end; a sequencing error may be responsible. The rearrangement links TRBV7-9 to TRBJ1-5; 10 bases fit TRBD1. CDR1 and CDR2 from the germline V gene are SEHNR and FQNEAQ (reference sequence). The CDR3 is 14 residues long. The CDR3 sequence is CASSPGTGVQPRHF. CDR3 DNA: TGTGCCAGCAGCCCCGGGACAGGGGTTCAGCCCCGGCATTTT.

This clonotype was seen repeatedly, ten times or more. The CDR3 is CASSQQGTLNYGYTF. The CDR3, as DNA: TGTGCCAGCAGCCAACAGGGGACGCTTAACTATGGCTACACCTTC. The V gene is TRBV14, the J gene TRBJ1-2; weak D call: TRBD1 (6 bases). Trimming took off 2 bases at V and 1 base at J, with 11 bases between the two ends. There are 15 residues in the CDR3. The germline gives CDR1 SGHDN, CDR2 FVKESK.

Many counts were recorded for this clonotype. This chain links TRBV3-1 with TRBJ2-6, with D possibly being TRBD1 or TRBD2 (5 bases each). The germline gives CDR1 LGHDT, CDR2 YNNKEL (reference sequence). The CDR3 consists of 15 residues. V lost 2 bases, J lost 3 bases, and 8 bases lay in between. The DNA for the CDR3 is TGTGCCAGCAGCCAACAGGGAGTTGGGGCCAACGTCCTGACTTTC. Translating gives CASSQQGVGANVLTF.

This clonotype came up many times. The rearrangement joins TRBV20-1 to TRBJ2-3, with 8 bases lining up with TRBD2. V lost 6 bases to trimming and J lost 7 bases; unmatched junction nucleotides: 12. The CDR3 runs to 14 residues. Germline CDR1 is DFQATT and CDR2 is SNEGSKA (reference sequence). The CDR3 coding sequence is TGCAGTGCCCCGGGAGGGGGGGCTAGAAATACGCAGTATTTT. It yields the protein CSAPGGGARNTQYF.

This clonotype was counted ten times or more. This chain links TRBV7-8 with TRBJ2-1; 10 nucleotides line up with TRBD2. The trim removed 1 base at V and 9 bases at J, leaving 6 bases unmatched. Per germline, CDR1 SGHVS and CDR2 FQNEAQ. The CDR3 has 15 residues. CDR3 sequence reads: CASSLGASGGIEQFF. In DNA, the CDR3 is TGTGCCAGCAGCTTAGGGGCTAGCGGGGGAATTGAGCAGTTCTTC. Full variable domain (rest looked up from reference TRBV7-8 and TRBJ2-1): GAGVSQSPRYKVAKRGQDVALRCDPISGHVSLFWYQQALGQGPEFLTYFQNEAQLDKSGLPSDRFFAERPEGSVSTLKIQRTQQEDSAVYLCASSLGASGGIEQFFGPGTRLTVL.

This clonotype rates as medium-sized. The gene calls are TRBV20-1 and TRBJ2-1; 9 positions match TRBD2. Trimming removed 3 bases from V and 6 bases from J; junction bases left unmatched: 9. CDR1 is DFQATT and CDR2 is SNEGSKA in the germline V gene (reference sequence). CDR3 length equals 15 residues. The CDR3 sequence is CSASPLAGILNEQFF. The DNA for the CDR3 is TGCAGTGCTAGCCCCCTAGCGGGAATTCTCAATGAGCAGTTCTTC.

This clonotype was seen repeatedly, ten times or more. This chain uses TRBV20-1 with TRBJ2-7; tentative D call: TRBD1 (5 bases). With 0 bases removed from V and 7 bases from J, the gap between germline ends came to 13 bases. This CDR3 contains 13 residues. Germline assignment: CDR1 DFQATT and CDR2 SNEGSKA (reference sequence). The CDR3 is CSAREFRVKEQYF. Here the CDR3 DNA reads TGCAGTGCTAGAGAGTTCAGGGTGAAGGAGCAGTACTTC.

This clonotype was found a few times. This chain joins TRBV5-1 and TRBJ2-4; D is perhaps TRBD2 (5 bases). CDR1 is SGHRS, CDR2 YFSETQ, per germline. With 0 bases removed from V and 4 bases from J, the gap between germline ends came to 8 bases. CDR3 length: 14 amino acids. CDR3 DNA sequence: TGCGCCAGCAGCTTGGCCGACTATAAAAACATTCAGTACTTC. Residues: CASSLADYKNIQYF.